A single sample is the source of the 21 T cell receptor beta chains below, sequenced in a study of tumor-infiltrating lymphocytes in primary liver carcinoma. The template, about 500 ng total RNA, yielded TCR beta cDNA made with a constant-region primer. Slightly modified ARM-PCR served as the procedure for the TCR beta libraries. These libraries came from three rounds of nested multiplex PCR. Each of the first two PCR rounds ran roughly 9 cycles with TRBV1-TRBV30 forward and C-beta reverse primers. TCRdb independently ran MiXCR on the multiplex PCR reads; one entry per CDR3 protein. The sample includes about 92,000 distinct CDR3 sequences, about 70% of them seen just once. Starting material for RNA and DNA co-extraction consisted of roughly 20-34 mg of unsorted bulk tissue. Material for sequencing was tumor-adjacent normal liver tissue. All receptors come from a man aged 35-49 years with primary liver carcinoma and hepatitis B virus infection.

This clonotype has a handful of counts. A much larger clone differs by one base, so this may be a read error. This chain joins TRBV6-2 or TRBV6-3 and TRBJ2-3, with 9 bases matching TRBD2. This CDR3 has 16 amino acids. Germline CDR1 and CDR2: MNHEY and SVGEGT. CDR3 sequence: CVSSYSLREGPDTQYF. The CDR3 DNA sequence: TGTGTCAGCAGTTACTCCTTGCGGGAGGGCCCAGATACGCAGTATTTT.

To note about this clonotype: A read error may produce the germline difference seen at one junction end. The J gene is TRBJ2-7, the V gene TRBV25-1; D is ambiguous. CDR3 size: 11 residues. Germline loops: CDR1 MGHDK, CDR2 SYGVNS. In DNA form, the CDR3 reads TGTGCCTGCAGATTCGGCTACGAGCAGTACTTC. Its protein is CACRFGYEQYF.

V usage is TRBV2 and J usage is TRBJ1-1, with TRBD1 matching over 9 bases. J lost 5 bases, V lost 6 bases, and 4 bases had no gene match. Germline assignment: CDR1 SNHLY and CDR2 FYNNEI. This CDR3 is 13 amino acids long. CDR3 loop: CASRGDRVTEAFF. CDR3 bases: TGTGCCAGCAGAGGGGACAGGGTTACTGAAGCTTTCTTT.

This clonotype was seen only once. The J gene is TRBJ2-1, the V gene TRBV7-8; either TRBD1 or TRBD2 may supply D (5 bases each). There are 15 residues in the CDR3. Between the trimmed V and J ends, which lost 8 bases and 5 bases, there was a span of 19 bases. Germline CDR1 reads SGHVS; CDR2 reads FQNEAQ. The CDR3 here is CASFYHPGAHNEQFF. DNA of the CDR3: TGTGCCAGCTTCTATCACCCCGGGGCCCACAATGAGCAGTTCTTC.

The table lists this clonotype with a few counts. A read error may be the cause here, since a much bigger clone is one base away. The V call is TRBV6-5, the J call TRBJ2-7, with D maybe TRBD2 (5 bases). Germline lookup yields CDR1 MNHEY and CDR2 SVGAGI. V lost 6 bases and J lost 1, with 16 bases in between. This CDR3 is built from 15 residues. The CDR3 is CASSREARTSYEQYF. CDR3 DNA sequence: TGTGCCAGCAGCCGCGAGGCTAGGACTTCCTACGAGCAGTACTTC.

About this clonotype: Since a much larger clone is just one base distant, this may be a read error. The chain joins TRBV7-8 to TRBJ2-7; either TRBD1 or TRBD2 may supply D (7 bases each). Per germline, CDR1 SGHVS and CDR2 FQNEAQ. Trimming took 8 bases from V and 4 from J, leaving 21 bases between them. The CDR3 has 15 amino acids. The CDR3 bases are TGTGCCAGCCTACCCCGCGGGAGACAGGGTTACGAGCAGTACTTC. Encoded protein: CASLPRGRQGYEQYF.

A word on this clonotype: The conserved closing phenylalanine or tryptophan is absent in this CDR3, likely reflecting a read error. Written as DNA, the CDR3 is TGTGCCAGCAGCGTATCGGGAACTAGCCGTGAGATCCAGTACTCC. Translated, it gives CASSVSGTSREIQYS. The chain uses TRBV12-3 or TRBV12-4 and TRBJ2-5, with TRBD2 as a possible D gene (6 bases). The CDR3 is 15 amino acids.

As concerns this clonotype: Compared with germline, one end of the junction differs, possibly owing to a read error. This rearrangement joins TRBV11-2 to TRBJ2-1; 9 positions match TRBD2. The CDR3 has 20 residues. Germline CDR1 and CDR2: SGHAT and FQNNGV. CDR3 amino acids: CASSSKRGREGQISYYEQFF. Here the CDR3 DNA reads TGTGCCAGCAGCTCCAAACGGGGGCGGGAGGGCCAAATTTCCTACTATGAGCAGTTCTTC.

Turning to this clonotype: One junction end disagrees with the germline gene, perhaps due to a read error. The gene calls are TRBV11-2 and TRBJ2-1, with TRBD1 as a possible D gene (6 bases). The CDR3 length is 17 residues. Germline assignment: CDR1 SGHAT and CDR2 FQNNGV. The CDR3 here is CASSRISGQSSYDEQFF. The CDR3, as DNA: TGTGCCAGCAGCCGTATATCGGGACAAAGCTCCTACGATGAGCAGTTCTTC.

As for this clonotype: At one boundary the junction diverges from the germline segment, which might be a read error. The chain employs TRBV25-1 and TRBJ2-5; 7 bases are a match to TRBD1. The CDR3 totals 16 residues. Germline CDR1 is MGHDK and CDR2 is SYGVNS. The CDR3 nucleotides are TGTGCCAGCAGTGAATATCGCCCACAGGGGCAAGAGACCCTGTACTTC. It encodes CASSEYRPQGQETLYF.

The count of this clonotype is one. A much larger clone is a single base away; this may be a read error. CDR3 region: CVSSNREAGELFF. Written as DNA, the CDR3 is TGCGTCAGCAGCAACAGGGAGGCCGGGGAGCTGTTTTTT. This chain links TRBV5-1 with TRBJ2-2; either TRBD1 or TRBD2 may supply D (6 bases each). CDR3 length: 13 residues. Germline assignment: CDR1 SGHRS and CDR2 YFSETQ.

The V and J genes are TRBV28 and TRBJ2-6, with D maybe TRBD1 (6 bases). V lost 2 bases, J lost 10 bases, and 12 bases lay in between. Germline V gene lookup returns CDR1 MDHEN and CDR2 SYDVKM. This CDR3 has 14 residues. CDR3 amino acids: CASSLGAGTNVLTF. The CDR3 DNA is TGTGCCAGCAGTTTAGGTGCTGGGACAAACGTCCTGACTTTC. Combining the CDR3 with reference TRBV28 and TRBJ2-6 gives the whole variable domain DVKVTQSSRYLVKRTGEKVFLECVQDMDHENMFWYRQDPGLGLRLIYFSYDVKMKEKGDIPEGYSVSREKKERFSLILESASTNQTSMYLCASSLGAGTNVLTFGAGSRLTVL.

The rearrangement uses TRBV30 and TRBJ1-2, with 12 positions matching TRBD1. The CDR3 sequence is 14 residues long. Looked up from germline, CDR1 is GTSNPN and CDR2 is SVGIG (reference sequence). V lost 3 bases, J lost 5 bases, and 4 bases stayed unmatched. The CDR3 region has the DNA TGTGCCTGGAGCCCGGGACAGGGGGCATATGGCTACACCTTC. This gives the protein CAWSPGQGAYGYTF. Full variable domain (missing parts from reference TRBV30 and TRBJ1-2): SQTIHQWPATLVQPVGSPLSLECTVEGTSNPNLYWYRQAAGRGLQLLFYSVGIGQISSEVPQNLSASRPQDRQFILSSKKLLLSDSGFYLCAWSPGQGAYGYTFGSGTRLTVV.

About this clonotype itself: Because it lacks the conserved phenylalanine or tryptophan at the end, this CDR3 is likely a read error. The chain couples TRBV20-1 to TRBJ2-7; 13 nucleotides line up with TRBD2. V lost 6 bases to trimming and J lost 2 bases; unmatched junction nucleotides: 4. This CDR3 contains 14 residues. Germline V gene data show CDR1 as DFQATT and CDR2 as SNEGSKA (reference sequence). The chain's CDR3 is CSASGLAGAYEQYL. CDR3 in DNA: TGCAGTGCCTCCGGACTAGCGGGAGCCTACGAGCAGTACCTC.

This clonotype appeared a single time. A much more abundant neighbour one base away suggests this may be a read error. This sequence joins TRBV7-8 and TRBJ2-4, with 11 nucleotides matching TRBD1. This CDR3 region has 14 residues. The germline V gene encodes CDR1 SGHVS and CDR2 FQNEAQ. V lost 3 bases and J lost 11; bases outside the gene matches: 6. The CDR3 DNA follows: TGTGCCAGCAGCTTTGGACAGGGGGCGGACGTTCAGTACTTC. It is translated as CASSFGQGADVQYF.

As concerns this clonotype: One end of the junction fails to match germline, which may point to a read error. The V and J genes are TRBV12-3 or TRBV12-4 and TRBJ2-2; 7 bases line up with TRBD1. The CDR3 extends over 16 amino acids. The CDR3 spells CVSSPVVRGHTGELFF. CDR3 DNA: TGTGTCAGCAGTCCCGTGGTGAGGGGGCACACCGGGGAGCTGTTTTTT.

Details on this clonotype: One end of the junction is discordant with germline, which a read error may explain. The rearrangement joins TRBV7-9 to TRBJ1-1, with TRBD1 matching 8 bases. Germline CDR1 reads SEHNR; CDR2 reads FQNEAQ (reference sequence). CDR3 size: 12 residues. CDR3 in DNA: TGTGCCATCAGCCCAGAGACAGGGGACGCTTTCTTT. This encodes CAISPETGDAFF.

Concerning this clonotype: A single base separates this from a much larger clone, so it may be a read error. V and J are TRBV12-3 or TRBV12-4 and TRBJ2-5; D possibly corresponds to TRBD2 (5 bases). Between the trimmed V and J ends, which lost 5 bases and 5 bases, there was a span of 15 bases. The CDR3 consists of 14 residues. The CDR3 protein is CASSIGLIHETQYF. CDR3 DNA sequence: TGTGCCAGCAGTATAGGACTTATCCATGAGACCCAGTACTTC.

This clonotype was observed a few times. The chain couples TRBV7-8 to TRBJ2-5; TRBD1 matches 8 bases. Per germline, CDR1 SGHVS and CDR2 FQNEAQ. This CDR3 spans 14 amino acids. J gave up 3 bases and V 4 bases, and 4 bases lay outside the gene matches. CDR3 in amino acids: CASSSGDRKETQYF. Written as DNA, the CDR3 is TGTGCCAGCAGCTCAGGGGACAGGAAAGAGACCCAGTACTTC.

This clonotype was seen just once. One end of the junction varies from germline; a read error may be responsible. This rearrangement joins TRBV4-1 to TRBJ1-2; D not resolved. The CDR3 spans 13 residues. Germline-derived CDR1 and CDR2 are MGHRA and YSYEKL. The CDR3 nucleotides read TGTACCAGCAGCCAAGGCGGTTACTATGGCTACACCTTC. Its protein is CTSSQGGYYGYTF.

This clonotype was seen ten or more times. This rearrangement joins TRBV12-3 or TRBV12-4 to TRBJ2-6, with TRBD1 identical over 7 bases. The CDR3 runs 17 residues. Losses at the gene ends were 2 bases for V and 0 bases for J; bases not matched to a gene: 4. The CDR3 loop reads CASSLTGQTSGANVLTF. CDR3 DNA: TGTGCCAGCAGTTTAACGGGACAGACCTCTGGGGCCAACGTCCTGACTTTC.